The entry below gives a single TCR beta chain sequence along with its context. The antigen is undetermined. The second PCR ran about 6 to 11 cycles with a sample-barcoded 5' primer and J-beta primers. MiXCR, applied by TCRdb to the 5' RACE reads, yields one record per CDR3 protein. The profile shows some 1.4 million distinct CDR3 sequences, around 42% of them singletons. This specimen belongs to a study of blood T cells in healthy people across ages. Study-level information: For every two T cells, template switching captured about one barcoded beta molecule. The study, taken as a whole, reports: Getting older went along with TCR beta diversity per million T cells dropping roughly linearly.

The germline V gene encodes CDR1 SGHDT and CDR2 YYEEEE. V lost 2 bases to trimming and J lost 6 bases, with 14 bases between them. The CDR3 sequence is 15 residues long. The material sequenced was blood. The genes are TRBV5-6 and TRBJ2-2; D unclear. This TCR derives from a woman younger than 35 in good health. This chain's CDR3 is CASSFRATTAGELFF. CDR3 nucleotide sequence: TGTGCCAGCAGCTTTCGGGCTACTACGGCCGGGGAGCTGTTTTTT.